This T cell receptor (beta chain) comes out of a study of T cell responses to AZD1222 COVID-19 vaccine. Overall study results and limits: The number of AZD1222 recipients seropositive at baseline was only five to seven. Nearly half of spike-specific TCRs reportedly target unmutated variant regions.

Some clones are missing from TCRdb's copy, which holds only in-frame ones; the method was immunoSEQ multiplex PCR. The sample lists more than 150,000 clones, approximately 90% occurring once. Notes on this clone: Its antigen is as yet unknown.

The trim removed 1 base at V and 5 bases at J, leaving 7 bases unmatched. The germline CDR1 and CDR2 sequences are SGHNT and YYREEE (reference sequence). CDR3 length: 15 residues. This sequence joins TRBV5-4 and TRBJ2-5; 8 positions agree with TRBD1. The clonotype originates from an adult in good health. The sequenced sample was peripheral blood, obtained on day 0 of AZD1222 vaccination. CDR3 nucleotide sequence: TGTGCCAGCAGCTTGCGCAGGGGGCAGGCGGAGACCCAGTACTTC. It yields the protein CASSLRRGQAETQYF.